A selection of T cell receptor beta chains follows, all from one sample in a study of beta chain features in type 1 diabetes. The data were produced by immunoSEQ multiplex PCR, yet TCRdb's version contains in-frame clones alone and is incomplete. Here the sample spans around 180,000 clones, over 6% being singletons. Sequencing was carried out using central memory CD4+ T cells from blood. The receptors stem from a man younger than 35 with type 1 diabetes. The CDR3 runs from the conserved cysteine through the conserved F or W. Fields, in order: clone size, J gene, D gene, V gene, CDR3 protein, CDR3 DNA. A D gene is named only where the DNA matches it firmly. Where a row states a size, it is once, few, many or the class of an expanded clone; other rows omit it.

few | TRBJ2-5 | . | TRBV5-1 | CASSSVTGRETQYF | TGCGCCAGCAGCTCCGTGACAGGCCGAGAGACCCAGTACTTC
few | TRBJ2-7 | TRBD2 | TRBV5-1 | CASSLMTGGYYEQYF | TGCGCCAGCAGCTTAATGACGGGAGGTTACTACGAGCAGTACTTC
. | TRBJ2-2 | TRBD2 | TRBV5-1 | CASSSLANANTGELFF | TGCGCCAGCAGCTCACTAGCGAACGCGAACACCGGGGAGCTGTTTTTT
. | TRBJ1-2 | TRBD1 | TRBV7-2 | CASSPLAGDSGYTF | TGTGCCAGCAGCCCACTCGCAGGGGACAGTGGCTACACCTTC
few | TRBJ2-1 | TRBD2 | TRBV29-1 | CSVEGRGTSGSYNEQFF | TGCAGCGTTGAAGGACGTGGGACTAGCGGCTCCTACAATGAGCAGTTCTTC
few | TRBJ1-2 | TRBD1 | TRBV2 | CASRGDRDRAIITF | TGTGCCAGCAGGGGAGACCGGGACAGAGCTATCATTACCTTC
few | TRBJ2-2 | . | TRBV27 | CASREAPWEGVTGELFF | TGTGCCAGCAGGGAAGCGCCGTGGGAGGGGGTTACCGGGGAGCTGTTTTTT
few | TRBJ1-5 | TRBD1 | TRBV7-2 | CASSKWTGDNQPQHF | TGTGCCAGCAGCAAGTGGACAGGGGACAATCAGCCCCAGCATTTT
. | TRBJ1-3 | . | TRBV10-3 | CAISESKRAEVNTIYF | TGTGCCATCAGTGAGTCTAAGCGGGCCGAGGTAAACACCATATATTTT
few | TRBJ2-1 | TRBD2 | TRBV27 | CASRPASGRAGDNEQFF | TGTGCCAGCAGACCAGCTAGCGGGAGGGCTGGGGACAATGAGCAGTTCTTC
few | TRBJ1-3 | TRBD1 | TRBV10-3 | CAISTDRGNTIYF | TGTGCCATCAGTACAGACAGGGGTAACACCATATATTTT
. | TRBJ1-2 | TRBD1 | TRBV7-9 | CASSHRGRKNYGYTF | TGTGCCAGCAGCCACAGGGGGCGGAAAAACTATGGCTACACCTTC
few | TRBJ1-2 | . | TRBV9 | CASSLGNGGYTF | TGTGCCAGCAGCCTCGGTAATGGTGGCTACACCTTC
few | TRBJ2-1 | TRBD2 | TRBV5-1 | CASSSALTSGGAGEQFF | TGCGCCAGCAGCTCAGCCCTGACTAGCGGGGGGGCGGGTGAGCAGTTCTTC
few | TRBJ2-3 | TRBD2 | TRBV5-6 | CASSFGLAGRADTQYF | TGTGCCAGCAGCTTTGGACTAGCGGGACGGGCAGATACGCAGTATTTT
few | TRBJ2-4 | TRBD1 | TRBV30 | CAWSDRGNIQYF | TGTGCCTGGAGCGACAGGGGGAACATTCAGTACTTC
. | TRBJ2-3 | TRBD2 | TRBV5-6 | CASSWGLGGDTQYF | TGTGCCAGCAGCTGGGGACTAGGGGGTGATACGCAGTATTTT
few | TRBJ2-7 | TRBD2 | TRBV7-2 | CASSLESGGGGEQYF | TGTGCCAGCAGCTTAGAGTCTGGCGGGGGGGGCGAGCAGTACTTC
few | TRBJ2-5 | TRBD2 | TRBV4-2 | CASSQREGGETQYF | TGTGCCAGCAGCCAGCGGGAGGGCGGGGAGACCCAGTACTTC
many | TRBJ2-5 | . | TRBV7-2 | CASSLEVAPETQYF | TGTGCCAGCAGCTTAGAGGTAGCGCCAGAGACCCAGTACTTC
. | TRBJ2-7 | . | TRBV18 | CASSPRIGDEQYF | TGTGCCAGCTCACCAAGGATCGGGGACGAGCAGTACTTC
few | TRBJ2-2 | . | TRBV7-9 | CASGSGGELFF | TGTGCCAGCGGGTCAGGAGGGGAGCTGTTTTTT
few | TRBJ2-3 | TRBD1 | TRBV27 | CASSFKGGQGRWYF | TGTGCCAGCAGTTTTAAGGGTGGACAGGGGCGGTGGTATTTT
few | TRBJ2-2 | . | TRBV4-3 | CASSQDLQGYTGELFF | TGCGCCAGCAGCCAAGATTTACAGGGTTACACCGGGGAGCTGTTTTTT
few | TRBJ1-5 | . | TRBV6-6 | CASSSPRPDQPQHF | TGTGCCAGCAGTTCGCCCAGGCCCGATCAGCCCCAGCATTTT
. | TRBJ2-5 | . | TRBV6-1 | CASRSQGETQYF | TGTGCCAGCCGCTCCCAGGGAGAGACCCAGTACTTC
few | TRBJ2-7 | TRBD2 | TRBV4-2 | CASSLSGGRDTYEQYF | TGTGCCAGCAGCCTTTCCGGCGGGAGGGATACCTACGAGCAGTACTTC
few | TRBJ2-1 | TRBD2 | TRBV19 | CATDESGSDEQFF | TGTGCCACCGACGAGAGCGGGAGCGATGAGCAGTTCTTC
many | TRBJ1-1 | . | TRBV4-3 | CASSQGVQGRNTEAFF | TGCGCCAGCAGCCAAGGAGTTCAGGGGAGGAACACTGAAGCTTTCTTT
few | TRBJ2-1 | TRBD2 | TRBV28 | CASSFILVAGGYNEQFF | TGTGCCAGCAGCTTTATCCTAGTGGCGGGAGGGTACAATGAGCAGTTCTTC
. | TRBJ2-7 | . | TRBV5-4 | CASSHDWNEQYF | TGTGCCAGCAGCCACGACTGGAACGAGCAGTACTTC
. | TRBJ2-7 | . | TRBV7-9 | CASLTTLEGSYEQYF | TGTGCCAGCTTAACGACCCTGGAGGGGTCCTACGAGCAGTACTTC
few | TRBJ2-2 | TRBD2 | TRBV28 | CASSPLLAGMDTGELFF | TGTGCCAGCAGTCCCCTCCTAGCGGGAATGGACACCGGGGAGCTGTTTTTT